The next 12 T cell receptor beta chains were all read from a single sample in a study of blood T cell repertoires in COVID-19 (dated by TCRdb to about 2020). The library came from the immunoSEQ multiplex PCR assay. Sourced from immuneACCESS, this table was stored by TCRdb with only in-frame sequences that have V and J called. A share of the clones is absent; for the studies checked, an unresolved V gene accounts for under half, and the remainder has no known explanation. The sample table records about 94,000 clones; about 74% of these occur just once. The top ten clones comprise just under 4% of the sample. Sequenced sample: peripheral blood. The origin of the receptors is a man between 65 and 80 years old with COVID-19, enrolled during active disease.

This chain links TRBV5-1 with TRBJ2-7; possible D gene TRBD1, 6 bases. V lost 4 bases to trimming and J lost 7 bases, with 15 bases between them. This CDR3 is 13 amino acids long. Germline V gene data show CDR1 as SGHRS and CDR2 as YFSETQ. CDR3 region: CASSIGTPVEQYF. The CDR3 bases are TGCGCCAGCAGCATAGGGACACCGGTAGAGCAGTACTTC.

The rearrangement joins TRBV28 to TRBJ1-5; 7 nucleotides agree with TRBD1. Germline CDR1 MDHEN, CDR2 SYDVKM. Germline trimming cut 3 bases from V and 2 bases from J; bases unmatched to any gene: 7. The CDR3 sequence is 16 residues long. CDR3 coding DNA: TGTGCCAGCAGTTTGGGCCAGGGGGTCCGCAATCAGCCCCAGCATTTT. It encodes CASSLGQGVRNQPQHF. Using reference TRBV28 and TRBJ1-5 for the parts outside the CDR3, the full variable domain is DVKVTQSSRYLVKRTGEKVFLECVQDMDHENMFWYRQDPGLGLRLIYFSYDVKMKEKGDIPEGYSVSREKKERFSLILESASTNQTSMYLCASSLGQGVRNQPQHFGDGTRLSIL.

The chain employs TRBV18 and TRBJ1-2; a weak D match, TRBD1 (6 bases). Germline V CDR1 and CDR2: KGHSH, LQKENI. The CDR3 sequence is 16 residues long. Trimming left V 2 bases short and J 4 bases short, with 17 bases between. The chain's CDR3 is CASSPNSYRDSYGYTF. The CDR3 DNA is TGTGCCAGCTCACCAAATTCTTACAGGGATAGCTATGGCTACACCTTC.

V and J are TRBV5-4 and TRBJ2-2; TRBD1 aligns across 7 bases. This CDR3 has 14 residues. V was pared by 4 bases and J by 4 bases, with 4 bases of the junction left unmatched. Looked up from germline, CDR1 is SGHNT and CDR2 is YYREEE (reference sequence). CDR3 protein: CASSRDSLTGELFF. The CDR3 region has the DNA TGTGCCAGCAGCAGGGACAGCCTCACCGGGGAGCTGTTTTTT. The whole variable domain, filled in from reference TRBV5-4 and TRBJ2-2, reads ETGVTQSPTHLIKTRGQQVTLRCSSQSGHNTVSWYQQALGQGPQFIFQYYREEENGRGNFPPRFSGLQFPNYSSELNVNALELDDSALYLCASSRDSLTGELFFGEGSRLTVL.

The chain recombines TRBV3-1 (or the pseudogene TRBV3-2) with TRBJ2-4; D is perhaps TRBD2 (5 bases). Germline V gene sequence: CDR1 LGHDT, CDR2 YNNKEL (reference sequence). The CDR3 totals 14 residues. V dropped 3 bases and J dropped 1 base, with 7 bases sitting between them. In DNA form, the CDR3 reads TGTGCCAGCAGCCATTGGGAGGCCAAAAACATTCAGTACTTC. Translated, it gives CASSHWEAKNIQYF.

The chain uses TRBV27 and TRBJ2-7, with D possibly TRBD1 on 5 matching bases. Per the germline V gene, CDR1 is MNHEY and CDR2 is SMNVEV (reference sequence). CDR3 length: 16 residues. The V and J ends lost 2 bases and 0 bases respectively, with 14 bases between them. This CDR3 is CASSLIGAGSSYEQYF. The CDR3 DNA is TGTGCCAGCAGTTTAATTGGGGCAGGGTCCTCCTACGAGCAGTACTTC.

The V gene is TRBV27, the J gene TRBJ2-1, with 11 bases identical to TRBD2. CDR1 is MNHEY, CDR2 SMNVEV, per germline (reference sequence). This CDR3 comprises 15 residues. V lost 3 bases and J lost 10; bases outside the gene matches: 8. In DNA, the CDR3 is TGTGCCAGCAGTTTCAAACTAGCGGGGGCTCGCGAGCAGTTCTTC. Protein sequence: CASSFKLAGAREQFF.

This clone was observed many times. This rearrangement joins TRBV25-1 to TRBJ2-6, with 11 bases fitting TRBD1. The length of the CDR3 is 18 residues. The trim removed 6 bases at V and 0 bases at J, leaving 7 bases unmatched. Germline loops: CDR1 MGHDK, CDR2 SYGVNS. The CDR3 nucleotides read TGTGCCAGCAGCCCCCCGGGACAGGGGGTCTCTGGGGCCAACGTCCTGACTTTC. Translating it yields CASSPPGQGVSGANVLTF.

This chain joins TRBV28 and TRBJ1-2; D remains unclear. The CDR3 loop spans 13 amino acids. V lost 3 bases and J 8 bases, leaving 13 bases between the germline ends. Germline CDR1 reads MDHEN; CDR2 reads SYDVKM. CDR3 nucleotides: TGTGCCAGCAGTTTTCCCCTCGTAGTAGGCTACACCTTC. Protein sequence: CASSFPLVVGYTF.

This clone is medium-sized (0.01 to 0.1%) within its sample. The CDR3 is CATSQGTNTGELFF. The CDR3 DNA reads as TGTGCCACATCACAGGGAACGAACACCGGGGAGCTGTTTTTT. V gene TRBV2 combines with J gene TRBJ2-2; TRBD1 might be the D (6 bases). Germline V gene data show CDR1 as SNHLY and CDR2 as FYNNEI. CDR3 length: 14 amino acids. Trimming took off 10 bases at V and 0 bases at J, with 12 bases between the two ends.

The CDR3 sequence is CASSLGLAGNQETQYF. CDR3 sequence (DNA): TGTGCCAGCAGCTTAGGACTAGCGGGAAACCAAGAGACCCAGTACTTC. The chain uses TRBV7-8 and TRBJ2-5; 11 positions agree with TRBD2. CDR3 length: 16 amino acids. The germline V gene encodes CDR1 SGHVS and CDR2 FQNEAQ. Trimming took 1 base from V and 0 from J; bases not matched to a gene: 1.

The rearrangement links TRBV11-2 to TRBJ2-2; tentatively, D is TRBD1 (6 bases). V lost 0 bases to trimming and J lost 3 bases, with 14 bases between them. The CDR3 runs 17 residues. Germline CDR1 is SGHAT and CDR2 is FQNNGV. The CDR3 spells CASSLEIFTGYTGELFF. CDR3 nucleotide sequence: TGTGCCAGCAGCTTAGAAATTTTCACAGGGTACACCGGGGAGCTGTTTTTT. The full variable domain, its missing parts supplied by reference TRBV11-2 and TRBJ2-2, is EAGVAQSPRYKIIEKRQSVAFWCNPISGHATLYWYQQILGQGPKLLIQFQNNGVVDDSQLPKDRFSAERLKGVDSTLKIQPAKLEDSAVYLCASSLEIFTGYTGELFFGEGSRLTVL.